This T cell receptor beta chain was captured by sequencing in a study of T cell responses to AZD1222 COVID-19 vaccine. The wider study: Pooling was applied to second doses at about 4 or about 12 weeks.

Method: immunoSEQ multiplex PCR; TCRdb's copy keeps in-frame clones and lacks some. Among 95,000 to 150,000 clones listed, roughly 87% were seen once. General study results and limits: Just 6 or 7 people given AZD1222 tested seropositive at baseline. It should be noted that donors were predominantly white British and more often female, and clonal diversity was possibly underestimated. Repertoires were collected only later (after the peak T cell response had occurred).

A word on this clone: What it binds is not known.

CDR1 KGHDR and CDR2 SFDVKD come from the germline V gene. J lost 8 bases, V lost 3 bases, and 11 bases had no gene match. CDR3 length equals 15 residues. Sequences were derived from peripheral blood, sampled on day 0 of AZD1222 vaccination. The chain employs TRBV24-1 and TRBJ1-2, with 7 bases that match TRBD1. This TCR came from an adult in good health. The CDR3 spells CATSDATGAGGGYTF. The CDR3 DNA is TGTGCCACCAGTGATGCAACAGGGGCCGGGGGAGGCTACACCTTC.